These 21 T cell receptor beta chains share one sample of origin, sequenced in a study of vaccination and CD4 T cells after COVID-19. These receptors have no identified antigens. Sample treatment: roughly ten-day PBMC culture with coronavirus spike peptide pools or control peptides (ViraFEST assay). The Oncomine TCR Beta short-read assay generated sequence data from the DNA of cultured CD4+ T cells. TCRdb re-derived calls from the PCR reads in MiXCR, one entry per CDR3 protein. The table records roughly 20,000 distinct CDR3 sequences, about 38% of them present only once. The sample was CD4+ T cells from blood, cultured in vitro, taken before SARS-CoV-2 vaccination. The receptor source for this set is a human donor who received a COVID-19 vaccine.

V usage is TRBV27 and J usage is TRBJ1-6, with unresolved D. The V gene's germline CDR1 is MNHEY and CDR2 SMNVEV (reference sequence). The ends were cut back, 3 bases at V and 7 bases at J, with 13 bases in the middle. The CDR3 has 15 residues. The CDR3 protein is CASSFSYDGNSPLHF. For the CDR3, the DNA is TGTGCCAGCAGTTTTTCCTACGACGGAAATTCACCCCTCCACTTT.

This chain connects TRBV30 to TRBJ1-5; D call uncertain. Germline CDR1 GTSNPN, CDR2 SVGIG (reference sequence). This CDR3 has 14 residues. The V gene lost 1 base and the J gene lost 6 bases, with 13 bases spanning the gap. For the CDR3, the DNA is TGTGCCTGGAGTGCCAACTACCTAAGTCAGCCCCAGCATTTT. Protein sequence: CAWSANYLSQPQHF.

This clonotype showed up just a few times. The chain carries TRBV2 and TRBJ2-3; unclear D gene. Trimming shortened V by 4 bases and J by 0 bases, and 14 bases separated the two germline ends. The CDR3 length is 16 residues. CDR1 is SNHLY and CDR2 is FYNNEI in the germline V gene. The CDR3 nucleotides are TGTGCCAGCAGTGCGTGGGCACTTTCTAGCACAGATACGCAGTATTTT. Translated: CASSAWALSSTDTQYF.

Remarks on this clonotype: Germline is not matched at one junction end, which may reflect a read error. V is TRBV10-3 and J is TRBJ2-5; 10 bases agree with TRBD1. Germline V gene lookup returns CDR1 ENHRY and CDR2 SYGVKD. CDR3 size: 15 residues. The CDR3 DNA is TGTGCCAGCAGTATACGACAGGGGGCTGGCGAGACCCAGTACTTC. It specifies CASSIRQGAGETQYF.

The chain couples TRBV20-1 to TRBJ1-4, with D perhaps TRBD1 (6 bases). Germline V gene sequence: CDR1 DFQATT, CDR2 SNEGSKA (reference sequence). This CDR3 is built from 15 residues. Trimming left V 7 bases short and J 7 bases short, with 22 bases between. The CDR3: CSVLTLGTSFEKLFF. CDR3 in DNA: TGCAGTGTATTGACGCTTGGGACAAGTTTTGAAAAACTGTTTTTT.

This clonotype was seen only a few times. The genes are TRBV7-2 and TRBJ2-2; the D gene could be TRBD1 or TRBD2 (6 bases each). The CDR3 has 17 amino acids. V was shortened by 2 bases and J by 0 bases, with 13 bases between the two germline ends. Germline CDR1 SGHTA, CDR2 FQGNSA. The CDR3 DNA reads TGTGCCAGCAGCTTAAGGGGGGTCAAGACGAACACCGGGGAGCTGTTTTTT. Translation gives CASSLRGVKTNTGELFF.

The chain recombines TRBV7-3 with TRBJ1-2; D perhaps matches TRBD1 (5 bases). Germline V gives CDR1 SGHTA, CDR2 FQGTGA. Trimming cost V 4 bases and J 6 bases, with 18 bases left between them. CDR3 size: 15 residues. In nucleotides, the CDR3 is TGTGCCAGCAGCTCCGACCCGCAGGGATCCGATGGCTACACCTTC. Translated: CASSSDPQGSDGYTF.

This chain links TRBV19 with TRBJ1-5; TRBD1 agrees at 9 bases. The CDR3 is 15 residues long. The trim removed 5 bases at V and 7 bases at J, leaving 9 bases unmatched. In germline, CDR1 is LNHDA, CDR2 SQIVND (reference sequence). In DNA, the CDR3 is TGTGCCAGTAGTCCTAGGGACAGGGCCTGGCAGCCCCAGCATTTT. Translating it yields CASSPRDRAWQPQHF.

The genes are TRBV12-5 and TRBJ2-7; D not certain. The V and J ends lost 4 bases and 3 bases respectively, with 13 bases between them. The CDR3 contains 14 residues. Germline V gene sequence: CDR1 LGHNT, CDR2 FRNRAP. The CDR3 DNA sequence: TGTGCTAGTGGTTCCCCCACATTGTACTACGAGCAGTACTTC. This sequence encodes CASGSPTLYYEQYF.

The chain uses TRBV2 and TRBJ2-1; 8 nucleotides agree with TRBD1. The CDR3 length is 13 residues. The germline CDR1 and CDR2 sequences are SNHLY and FYNNEI. V lost 5 bases to trimming and J lost 6 bases; unmatched junction nucleotides: 3. The CDR3 DNA is TGTGCCAGCAGTTTCGACAGGGGCAATGAGCAGTTCTTC. Encoded protein: CASSFDRGNEQFF.

This chain connects TRBV18 to TRBJ1-1; D not resolved. In germline, CDR1 is KGHSH, CDR2 LQKENI. The germline V and J ends were trimmed by 1 base and 4 bases, with 10 bases remaining between them. This CDR3 spans 14 amino acids. The CDR3 DNA follows: TGTGCCAGCTCACCACGTAACAGTGGCACTGAAGCTTTCTTT. Protein sequence: CASSPRNSGTEAFF.

This clonotype appeared a few times. The rearrangement links TRBV30 to TRBJ2-3; 14 nucleotides match TRBD2. CDR1 and CDR2 from the germline V gene are GTSNPN and SVGIG (reference sequence). This CDR3 is built from 16 residues. J lost 7 bases, V lost 2 bases, and 8 bases had no gene match. The CDR3 is CAWSPLGLAGANTQYF. DNA of the CDR3: TGTGCCTGGAGTCCATTGGGACTAGCGGGGGCGAATACGCAGTATTTT. Full variable domain (rest looked up from reference TRBV30 and TRBJ2-3): SQTIHQWPATLVQPVGSPLSLECTVEGTSNPNLYWYRQAAGRGLQLLFYSVGIGQISSEVPQNLSASRPQDRQFILSSKKLLLSDSGFYLCAWSPLGLAGANTQYFGPGTRLTVL.

V and J are TRBV6-1 and TRBJ1-4; no clear D. V lost 6 bases and J 16 bases, leaving 18 bases between the germline ends. Germline V lookup: CDR1 MNHNS, CDR2 SASEGT. This CDR3 has 12 amino acids. CDR3 nucleotides: TGTGCCAGCAGCGCCGTGGTGGGCAGGAAGTTTTTT. This encodes CASSAVVGRKFF.

This clonotype was detected a few times. The chain has TRBV19 and TRBJ2-7; D gene ambiguous. Germline V gene sequence: CDR1 LNHDA, CDR2 SQIVND (reference sequence). This CDR3 has 13 amino acids. V dropped 7 bases and J dropped 2 bases, with 12 bases sitting between them. CDR3: CASTQVLTYEQYF. DNA of the CDR3: TGTGCCAGTACCCAGGTCCTCACCTACGAGCAGTACTTC.

The chain combines TRBV29-1 with TRBJ2-5; 9 nucleotides match TRBD2. Germline V lookup: CDR1 SQVTM, CDR2 ANQGSEA. There are 14 residues in the CDR3. The junction had 9 bases not matched to a gene; V was cut back by 3 bases and J by 7 bases. In DNA form, the CDR3 reads TGCAGCGTTGATGCCCGCGGGGGGGCCGGGACCCAGTACTTC. Its translation is CSVDARGGAGTQYF.

V usage is TRBV6-1 and J usage is TRBJ1-1; TRBD1 aligns across 8 bases. The CDR3 consists of 15 residues. V lost 7 bases and J lost 0; bases outside the gene matches: 7. The V gene's germline CDR1 is MNHNS and CDR2 SASEGT. The CDR3 DNA reads TGTGCCAGCATTCGGGACAGGTTCATGAACACTGAAGCTTTCTTT. Translation: CASIRDRFMNTEAFF.

This clonotype was counted once. The V and J genes are TRBV2 and TRBJ1-5; TRBD1 might be the D (5 bases). V was cut by 6 bases and J by 2 bases, with 14 bases left in between. Germline CDR1 SNHLY, CDR2 FYNNEI. This CDR3 region has 15 residues. The CDR3 DNA reads as TGTGCCAGCAGCGATTACAGGCTCCGCAATCAGCCCCAGCATTTT. It translates to CASSDYRLRNQPQHF. The variable domain in full, with the rest retrieved from reference TRBV2 and TRBJ1-5, is EPEVTQTPSHQVTQMGQEVILRCVPISNHLYFYWYRQILGQKVEFLVSFYNNEISEKSEIFDDQFSVERPDGSNFTLKIRSTKLEDSAMYFCASSDYRLRNQPQHFGDGTRLSIL.

This chain joins TRBV11-2 and TRBJ2-1; a possible D gene is TRBD1 (6 bases). The V gene's germline CDR1 is SGHAT and CDR2 FQNNGV. V was clipped by 5 bases and J by 5 bases, with 13 bases between them. There are 14 residues in the CDR3. The CDR3 DNA is TGTGCCAGCAGCGATGGGGGCGTCCACAATGAGCAGTTCTTC. Translated, it gives CASSDGGVHNEQFF.

This rearrangement joins TRBV14 to TRBJ1-6; D perhaps matches TRBD1 (6 bases). Trimming removed 1 base at V and 6 bases at J, with 13 bases between. This CDR3 has 16 residues. Per germline, CDR1 SGHDN and CDR2 FVKESK. This chain's CDR3 is CASSQVPGHINSPLHF. The CDR3 region has the DNA TGTGCCAGCAGCCAAGTACCGGGACACATTAATTCACCCCTCCACTTT. Looking up the rest from reference TRBV14 and TRBJ1-6 gives the full variable domain: EAGVTQFPSHSVIEKGQTVTLRCDPISGHDNLYWYRRVMGKEIKFLLHFVKESKQDESGMPNNRFLAERTGGTYSTLKVQPAELEDSGVYFCASSQVPGHINSPLHFGNGTRLTVT.

This clonotype appeared a few times. The V gene is TRBV27, the J gene TRBJ1-6; 8 positions match TRBD1. V was pared by 5 bases and J by 4 bases, with 13 bases of the junction left unmatched. CDR1 is MNHEY, CDR2 SMNVEV, per germline (reference sequence). The CDR3 loop spans 18 amino acids. DNA for the CDR3: TGTGCCAGCAGTCGACAGGGGAACGGCGGGGGTTATAATTCACCCCTCCACTTT. This encodes CASSRQGNGGGYNSPLHF.

The chain carries TRBV5-1 and TRBJ2-7; TRBD1 agrees at 7 bases. With 1 base clipped from V and 3 bases from J, the junction kept 4 bases outside the gene matches. Germline lookup yields CDR1 SGHRS and CDR2 YFSETQ. This CDR3 has 14 residues. CDR3 region: CASSLNRGVYEQYF. As DNA, the CDR3 is TGCGCCAGCAGCTTGAACAGGGGCGTCTACGAGCAGTACTTC.